In this sample, the clone carrying this T cell receptor (beta chain) turned up once. With 3 bases clipped from V and 0 bases from J, the junction kept 6 bases outside the gene matches. The CDR3 sequence is 16 residues long. Germline V gene data show CDR1 as LNHDA and CDR2 as SQIVND (reference sequence). TCRdb keeps only in-frame clones here, not all; method: immunoSEQ multiplex PCR. The data show around 20,000 clones, roughly 69% seen once. This sample stems from a study of OX40 agonist ivuxolimab in advanced cancers. Across the study: Every 2 weeks, ivuxolimab was infused into the patients intravenously at between 0.01 and 10 mg/kg.

This sample comprised CD4+ or CD8+ T cells sorted from blood, obtained in a trial of the OX40 agonist ivuxolimab. This TCR derives from an adult with an advanced solid tumor such as melanoma, head and neck, liver or kidney cancer. V and J are TRBV19 and TRBJ1-1; TRBD1 matches 8 bases. Here the CDR3 reads CASSIRTGLVNTEAFF. The CDR3 nucleotides read TGTGCCAGTAGTATTCGGACAGGGTTGGTGAACACTGAAGCTTTCTTT.